This T cell receptor beta chain was recovered during a study of PD-1 blockade in classical Hodgkin lymphoma. The time point here: newly diagnosed, previously untreated cHL patient sample. Comparator PBMCs were from newly diagnosed, untreated classical Hodgkin lymphoma. Repertoires were generated with immunoSEQ multiplex PCR, while TCRdb's copy carries only in-frame clones and drops some. This sample has 25,000 to 30,000 clones; more than 85% occur once, and the top ten carry approximately 3.6%. The germline V gene has CDR1 SGHTA and CDR2 FQGNSA. V lost 5 bases, J lost 1 base, and 16 bases lay in between. The CDR3 consists of 16 residues. Points on this clone: Its antigen is unidentified.

Broader study findings: The authors have not defined what causes the repertoire differences, possibly disease activity or prior therapy. Reported findings placed baseline TCR diversity lower in newly diagnosed patients (compared with healthy donors).

The chain employs TRBV7-2 and TRBJ2-3; maybe TRBD2 (6 bases). This clonotype originated in a human donor with classical Hodgkin lymphoma. Sequencing was carried out using peripheral blood mononuclear cells (PBMCs). The CDR3 DNA reads TGTGCCAGCAGCACTCTTTGGGCTAGCGGCACAGATACGCAGTATTTT. This encodes CASSTLWASGTDTQYF.